This T cell receptor beta chain was profiled in a study of siplizumab effects on memory and regulatory T cells. The study's findings and limits: Mappable alloreactive CD4+ clones averaged around 74% Treg-derived with siplizumab versus 26.9% in controls. Apparently key alloresponse contributors, naive T cells also seemed more diverse than memory cells.

This clone appeared a few times. Its antigen is currently unknown. Unstimulated naive, memory, effector memory and TEMRA subsets from a few donor pairs underwent sequencing. The CDR3 extends over 14 amino acids. The ends lost 7 bases at V and 2 bases at J; junction bases unmatched: 5. Germline loops: CDR1 SGHRS, CDR2 YFSETQ. Profiled with immunoSEQ multiplex PCR; TCRdb holds only in-frame clones, not every one. Altogether about 60,000 clones are present, roughly 83% being singletons, with the ten largest covering more than 3.5%. The chain uses TRBV5-1 and TRBJ2-3, with 9 bases lining up with TRBD1. The material sequenced was memory CD4+ T cells sorted from blood. The sequence came from a human donor in good health. CDR3 nucleotide sequence: TGCGCCAGCCACAGGGGGCAAAACACAGATACGCAGTATTTT. This encodes CASHRGQNTDTQYF.